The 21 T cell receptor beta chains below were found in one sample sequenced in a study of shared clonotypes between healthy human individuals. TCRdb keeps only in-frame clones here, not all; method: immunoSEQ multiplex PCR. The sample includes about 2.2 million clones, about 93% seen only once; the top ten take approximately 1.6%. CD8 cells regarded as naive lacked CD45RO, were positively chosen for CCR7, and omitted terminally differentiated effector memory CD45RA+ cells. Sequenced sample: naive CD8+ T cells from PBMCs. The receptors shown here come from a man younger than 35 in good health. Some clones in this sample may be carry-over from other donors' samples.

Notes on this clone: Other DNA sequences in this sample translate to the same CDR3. The CDR3 protein is CASSGYRGQDYGYTF. CDR3 in DNA: TGTGCCAGCAGCGGTTACAGGGGGCAAGACTATGGCTACACCTTC. The gene calls are TRBV9 and TRBJ1-2, with 9 positions matching TRBD1. The CDR3 consists of 15 residues. The germline V gene encodes CDR1 SGDLS and CDR2 YYNGEE. J lost 3 bases, V lost 3 bases, and 6 bases had no gene match.

The CDR3 loop is CAVDRGSGPQHF. CDR3 DNA: TGTGCCGTAGACAGGGGATCCGGGCCCCAGCATTTT. The chain combines TRBV30 with TRBJ1-5, with TRBD1 matching 8 bases. CDR3 length: 12 residues. V trimming: 8 bases; J trimming: 9 bases; junction bases outside the gene matches: 9. The germline CDR1 and CDR2 sequences are GTSNPN and SVGIG (reference sequence). Full variable domain (remainder filled in from reference TRBV30 and TRBJ1-5): SQTIHQWPATLVQPVGSPLSLECTVEGTSNPNLYWYRQAAGRGLQLLFYSVGIGQISSEVPQNLSASRPQDRQFILSSKKLLLSDSGFYLCAVDRGSGPQHFGDGTRLSIL.

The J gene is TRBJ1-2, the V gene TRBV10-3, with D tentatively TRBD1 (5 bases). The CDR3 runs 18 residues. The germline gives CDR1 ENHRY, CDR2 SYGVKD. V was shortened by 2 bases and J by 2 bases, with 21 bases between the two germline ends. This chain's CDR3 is CAISEVGGSGLSNYGYTF. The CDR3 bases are TGTGCCATCAGTGAGGTTGGGGGTTCGGGGCTTTCGAACTATGGCTACACCTTC.

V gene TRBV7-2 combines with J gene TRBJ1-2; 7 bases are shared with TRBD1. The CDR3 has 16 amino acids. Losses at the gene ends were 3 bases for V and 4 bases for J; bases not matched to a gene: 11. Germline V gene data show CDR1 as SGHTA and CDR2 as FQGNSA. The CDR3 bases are TGTGCCAGCAGCTTCTCTTCCGGGGGACAGCTCTATGGCTACACCTTC. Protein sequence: CASSFSSGGQLYGYTF.

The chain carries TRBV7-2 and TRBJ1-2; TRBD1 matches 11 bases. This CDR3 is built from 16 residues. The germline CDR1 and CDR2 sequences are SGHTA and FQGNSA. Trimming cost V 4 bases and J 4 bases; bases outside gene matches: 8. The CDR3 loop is CASSSTSGTGGYGYTF. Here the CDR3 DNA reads TGTGCCAGCAGCTCCACCTCCGGGACAGGGGGCTATGGCTACACCTTC.

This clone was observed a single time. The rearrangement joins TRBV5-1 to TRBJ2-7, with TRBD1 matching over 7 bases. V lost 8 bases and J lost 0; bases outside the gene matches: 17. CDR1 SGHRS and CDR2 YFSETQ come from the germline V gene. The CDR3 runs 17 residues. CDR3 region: CASIRGVPGTVSYEQYF. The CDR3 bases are TGCGCCAGTATACGTGGGGTACCCGGGACAGTCTCCTACGAGCAGTACTTC.

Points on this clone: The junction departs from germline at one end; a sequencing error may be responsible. CDR3 nucleotides: TGTGCCAGCAGCTTGGTGGGCCCTTATTTT. It translates to CASSLVGPYF. The chain uses TRBV5-6 and TRBJ1-5; no definite D call. The germline V gene encodes CDR1 SGHDT and CDR2 YYEEEE. The CDR3 has 10 amino acids.

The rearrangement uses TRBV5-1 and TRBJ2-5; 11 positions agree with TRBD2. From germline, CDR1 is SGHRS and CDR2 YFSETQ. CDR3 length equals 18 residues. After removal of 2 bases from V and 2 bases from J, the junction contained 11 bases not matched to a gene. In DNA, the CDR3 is TGCGCCAGCAGCTTTCCCACTAGCGGGAGACCTCTTCAAGAGACCCAGTACTTC. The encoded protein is CASSFPTSGRPLQETQYF.

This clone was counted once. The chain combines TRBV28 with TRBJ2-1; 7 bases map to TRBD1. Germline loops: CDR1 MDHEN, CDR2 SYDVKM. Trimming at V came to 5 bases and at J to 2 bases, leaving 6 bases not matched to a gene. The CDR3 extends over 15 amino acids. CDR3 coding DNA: TGTGCCAGCAGTCCTGTGACAGGGACCTACAATGAGCAGTTCTTC. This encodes CASSPVTGTYNEQFF.

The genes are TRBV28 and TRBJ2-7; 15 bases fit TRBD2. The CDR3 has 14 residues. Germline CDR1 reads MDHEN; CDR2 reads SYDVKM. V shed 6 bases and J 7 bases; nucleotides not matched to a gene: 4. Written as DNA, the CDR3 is TGTGCCAGCAGAGGGACTAGCGGGAGGCCTGAGCAGTACTTC. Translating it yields CASRGTSGRPEQYF.

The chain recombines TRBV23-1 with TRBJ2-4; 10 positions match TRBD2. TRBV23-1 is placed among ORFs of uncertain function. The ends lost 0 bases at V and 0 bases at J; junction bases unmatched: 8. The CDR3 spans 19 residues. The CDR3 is CASSQSTSGVGVAKNIQYF. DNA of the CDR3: TGCGCCAGCAGTCAATCTACTAGCGGGGTTGGGGTAGCCAAAAACATTCAGTACTTC.

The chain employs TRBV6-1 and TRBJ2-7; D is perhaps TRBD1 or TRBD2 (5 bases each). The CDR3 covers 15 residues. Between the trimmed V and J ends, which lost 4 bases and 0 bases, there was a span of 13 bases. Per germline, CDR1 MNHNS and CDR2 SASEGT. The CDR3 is CASSVDAGTSYEQYF. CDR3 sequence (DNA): TGTGCCAGCAGTGTGGATGCAGGGACCTCCTACGAGCAGTACTTC.

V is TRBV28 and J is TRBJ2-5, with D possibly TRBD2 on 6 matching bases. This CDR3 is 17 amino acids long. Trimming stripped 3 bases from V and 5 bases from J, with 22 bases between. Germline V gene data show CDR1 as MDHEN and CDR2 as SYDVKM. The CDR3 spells CASSFLSREEGGETQYF. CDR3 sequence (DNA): TGTGCCAGCAGTTTCCTCTCTAGAGAGGAGGGCGGGGAGACCCAGTACTTC.

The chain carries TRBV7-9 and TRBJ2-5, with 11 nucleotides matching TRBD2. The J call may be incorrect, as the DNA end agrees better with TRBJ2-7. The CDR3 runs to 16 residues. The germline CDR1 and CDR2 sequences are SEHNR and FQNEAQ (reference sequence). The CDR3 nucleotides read TGTGCCAGCAGCTCGACCTCGGGACTAGCGGCCTACGAGCAGTACTTC. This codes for CASSSTSGLAAYEQYF.

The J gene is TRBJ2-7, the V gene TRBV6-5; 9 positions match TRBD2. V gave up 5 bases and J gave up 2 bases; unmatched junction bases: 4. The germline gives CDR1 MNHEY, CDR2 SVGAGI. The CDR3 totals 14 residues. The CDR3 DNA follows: TGTGCCAGCAGTGCCCTAGCGGGACCCTACGAGCAGTACTTC. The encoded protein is CASSALAGPYEQYF.

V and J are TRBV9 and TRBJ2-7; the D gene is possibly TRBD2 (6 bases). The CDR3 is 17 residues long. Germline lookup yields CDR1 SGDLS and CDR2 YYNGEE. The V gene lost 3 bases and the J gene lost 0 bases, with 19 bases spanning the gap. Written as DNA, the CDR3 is TGTGCCAGCAGCGCCGACTCGGCGGGACCAATCTCCTACGAGCAGTACTTC. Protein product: CASSADSAGPISYEQYF.

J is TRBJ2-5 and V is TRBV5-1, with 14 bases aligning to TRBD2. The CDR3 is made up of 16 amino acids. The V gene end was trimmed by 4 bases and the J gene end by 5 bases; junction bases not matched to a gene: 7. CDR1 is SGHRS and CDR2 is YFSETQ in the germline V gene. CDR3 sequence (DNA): TGCGCCAGCAGCGGGGGACTAGCGGGAGCGGGCGAGACCCAGTACTTC. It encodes CASSGGLAGAGETQYF.

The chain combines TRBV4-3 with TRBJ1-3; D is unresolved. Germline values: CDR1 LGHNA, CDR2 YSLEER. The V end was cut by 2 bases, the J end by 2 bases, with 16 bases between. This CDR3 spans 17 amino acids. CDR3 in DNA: TGCGCCAGCAGCCAAAGGGCCCCAAGGGTTCCTGGAAACACCATATATTTT. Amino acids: CASSQRAPRVPGNTIYF.

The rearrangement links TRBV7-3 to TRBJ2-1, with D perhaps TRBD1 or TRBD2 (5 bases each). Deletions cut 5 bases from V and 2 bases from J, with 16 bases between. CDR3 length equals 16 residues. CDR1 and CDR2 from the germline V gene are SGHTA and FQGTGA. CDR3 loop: CASSPKVGVAYNEQFF. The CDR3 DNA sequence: TGTGCCAGCAGCCCAAAGGTGGGGGTGGCCTACAATGAGCAGTTCTTC.

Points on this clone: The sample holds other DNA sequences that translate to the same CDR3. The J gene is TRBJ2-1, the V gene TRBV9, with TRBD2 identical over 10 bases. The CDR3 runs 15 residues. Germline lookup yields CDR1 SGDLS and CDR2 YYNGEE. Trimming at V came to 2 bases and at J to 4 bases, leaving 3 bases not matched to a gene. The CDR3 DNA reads TGTGCCAGCAGCGTCGGACTAGCGGAGTACAATGAGCAGTTCTTC. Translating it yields CASSVGLAEYNEQFF.

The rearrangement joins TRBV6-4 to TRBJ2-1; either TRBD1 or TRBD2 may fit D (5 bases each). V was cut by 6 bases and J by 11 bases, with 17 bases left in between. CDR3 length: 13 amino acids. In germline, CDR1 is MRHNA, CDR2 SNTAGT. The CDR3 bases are TGTGCCAGCAGGGCCCGTCTAGAGGGGAAGCAGTTCTTC. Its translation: CASRARLEGKQFF.